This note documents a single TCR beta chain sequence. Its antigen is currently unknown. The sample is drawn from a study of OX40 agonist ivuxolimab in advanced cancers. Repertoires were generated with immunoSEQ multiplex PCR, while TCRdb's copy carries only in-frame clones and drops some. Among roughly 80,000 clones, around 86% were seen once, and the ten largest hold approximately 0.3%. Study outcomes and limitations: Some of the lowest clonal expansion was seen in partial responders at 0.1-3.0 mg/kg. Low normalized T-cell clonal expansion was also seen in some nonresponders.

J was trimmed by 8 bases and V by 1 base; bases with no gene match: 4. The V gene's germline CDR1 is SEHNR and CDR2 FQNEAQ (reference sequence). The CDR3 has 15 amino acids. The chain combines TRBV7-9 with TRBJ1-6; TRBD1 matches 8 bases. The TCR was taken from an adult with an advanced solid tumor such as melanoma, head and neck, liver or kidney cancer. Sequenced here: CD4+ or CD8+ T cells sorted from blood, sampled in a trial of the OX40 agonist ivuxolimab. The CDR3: CASSLVGRGHSPLHF. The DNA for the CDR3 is TGTGCCAGCAGCTTAGTAGGCAGGGGGCATTCACCCCTCCACTTT.